The 5 T cell receptor beta chains reported below all come from one sample, sequenced in a study of blood T cell repertoires in COVID-19. TCRdb's table, derived via immunoSEQ multiplex PCR, lists solely in-frame clones and lacks some. This table holds just over 90,000 clones, 90% found once. The sequenced material came from peripheral blood. All receptors come from a human donor with active COVID-19. The donor label of this sample is uncertain.

The V gene is TRBV24-1, the J gene TRBJ1-5; D not resolved. Per the germline V gene, CDR1 is KGHDR and CDR2 is SFDVKD. With 9 bases removed from V and 2 bases from J, the gap between germline ends came to 16 bases. CDR3 length equals 15 residues. The CDR3 sequence: CATSPTGRGNQPQHF. Here the CDR3 DNA reads TGTGCCACCTCTCCGACGGGAAGGGGCAATCAGCCCCAGCATTTT.

J is TRBJ2-1 and V is TRBV4-1, with 7 bases matching TRBD2. Germline V CDR1 and CDR2: MGHRA, YSYEKL. The length of the CDR3 is 13 residues. V shed 1 base and J 8 bases; nucleotides not matched to a gene: 2. The CDR3 sequence is CASSQAGRDEQFF. The CDR3 DNA sequence: TGCGCCAGCAGCCAAGCTGGGAGGGATGAGCAGTTCTTC.

The CDR3 coding sequence is TGTGCCAGCACTTACAGGGCATCCATCAATCAGCCCCAGCATTTT. Translating gives CASTYRASINQPQHF. The V and J genes are TRBV28 and TRBJ1-5; a weak D match, TRBD1 (6 bases). The CDR3 runs to 15 residues. Germline V lookup: CDR1 MDHEN, CDR2 SYDVKM. The V and J ends lost 7 bases and 3 bases respectively, with 16 bases between them.

This clone came up once. CDR3 residues: CASSLSQGWNYGYTF. In DNA form, the CDR3 reads TGTGCCAGCAGTTTATCGCAGGGTTGGAACTATGGCTACACCTTC. This chain links TRBV27 with TRBJ1-2; D perhaps matches TRBD1 (5 bases). Deletions cut 0 bases from V and 2 bases from J, with 10 bases between. From germline, CDR1 is MNHEY and CDR2 SMNVEV (reference sequence). This CDR3 is 15 amino acids long.

The chain uses TRBV10-1 and TRBJ2-4; 7 nucleotides match TRBD1. Losses at the gene ends were 3 bases for V and 8 bases for J; bases not matched to a gene: 4. From germline, CDR1 is WNHNN and CDR2 SYGVQD (reference sequence). The CDR3 length is 13 residues. CDR3 DNA sequence: TGCGCCAGCAGTGATACACAGGGGTACATTCAGTACTTC. Translating it yields CASSDTQGYIQYF.